Shown below are 26 T cell receptor beta chains from a single sample sequenced in a study of Graves' ophthalmopathy and Graves' hyperthyroidism. For repertoire sequencing, the TCR beta CDR3 regions were amplified from RNA transcripts. HTBI primers served in a first-round RT-PCR, which a second-round multiplex PCR followed. One entry per CDR3 protein, called by TCRdb with MiXCR from the multiplex PCR reads. This sample has about 740,000 distinct CDR3 sequences, with 35% to 50% found just once. The sample comprised peripheral blood. The receptors shown here come from an adult man with Graves' ophthalmopathy.

In its sample, this clonotype was seen many times. Mismatch with germline at one junction end may stem from a read error. The chain couples TRBV7-7 to TRBJ2-5, with 7 bases lining up with TRBD1. The CDR3 loop spans 14 amino acids. Germline V gene data show CDR1 as SSHAT and CDR2 as FNYEAQ (reference sequence). The CDR3 DNA reads as TGTGCTAGCAGCTCAAACAGGGGTCGGGAGACCCAGTACTTC. This sequence encodes CASSSNRGRETQYF.

V gene TRBV20-1 combines with J gene TRBJ1-4; TRBD1 is a possible D gene (5 bases). The CDR3 contains 14 residues. V was cut by 5 bases and J by 7 bases, with 17 bases left in between. Per germline, CDR1 DFQATT and CDR2 SNEGSKA (reference sequence). The CDR3 sequence is CSAPPGLSPEKLFF. The CDR3, as DNA: TGCAGTGCTCCTCCGGGACTTTCACCTGAAAAACTGTTTTTT.

A note on this clonotype: The germline gene is not matched at one end of the junction; a read error may be the cause. V and J are TRBV7-2 and TRBJ2-5, with D perhaps TRBD1 (6 bases). Looked up from germline, CDR1 is SGHTA and CDR2 is FQGNSA. There are 12 residues in the CDR3. CDR3 sequence (DNA): TGTGCCAGCAGCTTAGACAGGGAGATCCAGTACTTC. Its translation is CASSLDREIQYF.

V and J are TRBV10-3 and TRBJ2-7; D is possibly TRBD1 or TRBD2 (5 bases each). CDR1 ENHRY and CDR2 SYGVKD come from the germline V gene. Trimming pared 6 bases from V and 5 bases from J, leaving 14 bases between. This CDR3 spans 13 amino acids. CDR3 region: CAISPNQGHEQYF. The CDR3, as DNA: TGTGCCATCAGCCCGAATCAGGGACACGAGCAGTACTTC.

This clonotype appeared a few times. The rearrangement uses TRBV5-6 and TRBJ1-2; a possible D gene is TRBD1 (6 bases). The CDR3 loop spans 15 amino acids. Between the trimmed V and J ends, which lost 0 bases and 8 bases, there was a span of 17 bases. Germline V gene sequence: CDR1 SGHDT, CDR2 YYEEEE. This CDR3 reads CASSLDLTGQLGYTF. The DNA for the CDR3 is TGTGCCAGCAGCTTGGATCTCACAGGACAGTTAGGCTACACCTTC.

This clonotype has just a few counts. One end of the junction is discordant with germline, which a read error may explain. The chain recombines TRBV24-1 with TRBJ1-5; 8 nucleotides match TRBD1. Per the germline V gene, CDR1 is KGHDR and CDR2 is SFDVKD. The CDR3 spans 13 residues. CDR3 in amino acids: CASSWGQDQPQHF. The CDR3 coding sequence is TGTGCCAGCAGTTGGGGACAGGATCAGCCCCAGCATTTT.

The V call is TRBV19, the J call TRBJ1-2; D not resolved. Germline-derived CDR1 and CDR2 are LNHDA and SQIVND (reference sequence). The germline V and J ends were trimmed by 3 bases and 8 bases, with 19 bases remaining between them. CDR3 size: 15 residues. CDR3: CASSMQYQVTVGYTF. DNA for the CDR3: TGTGCCAGTAGTATGCAGTACCAAGTAACGGTAGGCTACACCTTC.

With respect to this clonotype: As the CDR3 is not closed by the conserved phenylalanine or tryptophan, this likely results from a read error. V gene TRBV7-3 combines with J gene TRBJ1-1; 7 nucleotides line up with TRBD1. This CDR3 has 12 amino acids. Trimming took 4 bases from V and 5 from J; bases not matched to a gene: 1. The germline V gene encodes CDR1 SGHTA and CDR2 FQGTGA. In DNA, the CDR3 is TGTGCCAGCAGCTCGACAGGGACTGAAGCTTTCCTT. Translation: CASSSTGTEAFL.

This clonotype showed up many times. The chain links TRBV7-9 to TRBJ1-2; the match to TRBD1 covers 8 bases. The CDR3 runs to 16 residues. Germline V gene lookup returns CDR1 SEHNR and CDR2 FQNEAQ (reference sequence). J gave up 4 bases and V 1 base, and 8 bases lay outside the gene matches. CDR3 in DNA: TGTGCCAGCAGCTTAGGAGGCGACAGGGGAGGCTATGGCTACACCTTC. Its translation: CASSLGGDRGGYGYTF.

This clonotype was seen more than once but under ten times. The chain combines TRBV7-8 with TRBJ1-2, with D possibly matching TRBD1 (5 bases). The CDR3 is 14 amino acids. V was clipped by 1 base and J by 8 bases, with 14 bases between them. Germline V gene lookup returns CDR1 SGHVS and CDR2 FQNEAQ. In DNA, the CDR3 is TGTGCCAGCAGCTTAGTATCGGGGCGAGAGGGCTACACCTTC. This translates into CASSLVSGREGYTF.

The chain joins TRBV11-2 to TRBJ2-7; unclear D gene. CDR1 and CDR2 from the germline V gene are SGHAT and FQNNGV. This CDR3 comprises 15 residues. Trimming pared 3 bases from V and 0 bases from J, leaving 12 bases between. The DNA for the CDR3 is TGTGCCAGCAGCTTCAGACCGACGAGCTCCTACGAGCAGTACTTC. Encoded protein: CASSFRPTSSYEQYF. Full variable domain (outside the CDR3, taken from reference TRBV11-2 and TRBJ2-7): EAGVAQSPRYKIIEKRQSVAFWCNPISGHATLYWYQQILGQGPKLLIQFQNNGVVDDSQLPKDRFSAERLKGVDSTLKIQPAKLEDSAVYLCASSFRPTSSYEQYFGPGTRLTVT.

V is TRBV20-1 and J is TRBJ2-7; 11 bases line up with TRBD2. The CDR3 contains 14 residues. With V trimmed by 5 bases and J by 3 bases, 6 bases remained unmatched. The V gene's germline CDR1 is DFQATT and CDR2 SNEGSKA (reference sequence). The CDR3 reads CSAGTSGPFYEQYF. Here the CDR3 DNA reads TGCAGTGCTGGGACTAGCGGACCCTTCTACGAGCAGTACTTC.

This clonotype was counted ten times or more. The chain couples TRBV19 to TRBJ1-4; no firm D call. The germline CDR1 and CDR2 sequences are LNHDA and SQIVND (reference sequence). The V gene lost 1 base and the J gene lost 5 bases, with 5 bases spanning the gap. This CDR3 comprises 13 residues. The CDR3 region has the DNA TGTGCCAGTAGTATAGCAGGAAATGAAAAACTGTTTTTT. This encodes CASSIAGNEKLFF. Supplemented by reference TRBV19 and TRBJ1-4, the full variable domain reads DGGITQSPKYLFRKEGQNVTLSCEQNLNHDAMYWYRQDPGQGLRLIYYSQIVNDFQKGDIAEGYSVSREKKESFPLTVTSAQKNPTAFYLCASSIAGNEKLFFGSGTQLSVL.

The CDR3 protein is CSAHPTGQTFMNTEAFF. CDR3 DNA: TGCAGTGCCCACCCCACGGGACAGACGTTCATGAACACTGAAGCTTTCTTT. The chain combines TRBV20-1 with TRBJ1-1, with TRBD1 matching 7 bases. CDR3 length equals 17 residues. Trimming cost V 6 bases and J 0 bases; bases outside gene matches: 16. Looked up from germline, CDR1 is DFQATT and CDR2 is SNEGSKA (reference sequence).

This clonotype was seen a handful of times. The V call is TRBV20-1, the J call TRBJ1-1; D ambiguous. Germline V gene lookup returns CDR1 DFQATT and CDR2 SNEGSKA (reference sequence). The CDR3 is 13 amino acids. The germline V and J ends were trimmed by 5 bases and 6 bases, with 16 bases remaining between them. The CDR3 protein is CSARPPGKPEAFF. The CDR3 nucleotides are TGCAGTGCTCGTCCCCCCGGGAAACCTGAAGCTTTCTTT.

V and J are TRBV7-9 and TRBJ2-2; 8 bases are a match to TRBD1. The J segment lost 5 bases and the V segment lost 4 bases, leaving 0 bases of the junction unmatched. The germline gives CDR1 SEHNR, CDR2 FQNEAQ (reference sequence). There are 13 residues in the CDR3. In DNA form, the CDR3 reads TGTGCCAGCAGCTGGACAGGGACCGGGGAGCTGTTTTTT. This gives the protein CASSWTGTGELFF.

This clonotype was detected only a few times. The chain recombines TRBV24-1 with TRBJ1-5; D might be TRBD1 (5 bases). From germline, CDR1 is KGHDR and CDR2 SFDVKD. The V end lost 2 bases, the J end lost 2 bases, and 15 bases lay between the germline ends. The CDR3 covers 17 residues. CDR3 amino acids: CATSDSTLGGGNQPQHF. CDR3 sequence (DNA): TGTGCCACCAGTGATTCAACCCTCGGGGGGGGCAATCAGCCCCAGCATTTT.

There are a few counts of this clonotype. J is TRBJ1-1 and V is TRBV14, with a weak D call TRBD1 (5 bases). CDR3 length: 14 residues. Trimming left V 0 bases short and J 6 bases short, with 11 bases between. Germline assignment: CDR1 SGHDN and CDR2 FVKESK. The CDR3, as DNA: TGTGCCAGCAGCCAAGATTCAGGGTACGCTGAAGCTTTCTTT. Encoded protein: CASSQDSGYAEAFF.

The chain recombines TRBV29-1 with TRBJ2-7; the D gene is possibly TRBD2 (6 bases). Trimming cost V 0 bases and J 5 bases, with 17 bases left between them. The length of the CDR3 is 15 residues. Germline V gene lookup returns CDR1 SQVTM and CDR2 ANQGSEA. The CDR3 DNA reads TGCAGCGTTGAAGATGGCGGGGCTGGGGCCAACGAGCAGTACTTC. Its protein is CSVEDGGAGANEQYF.

The sample holds a few counts of this clonotype. A read error may account for a junction end that differs from germline. The chain is built from TRBV24-1 and TRBJ2-7; possible D gene TRBD1, 6 bases. The CDR3 sequence is 12 residues long. The germline V gene encodes CDR1 KGHDR and CDR2 SFDVKD. The chain's CDR3 is CATSGQSYGQYF. CDR3 DNA: TGTGCCACCAGCGGACAGAGCTACGGGCAGTACTTC.

A few counts support this clonotype. The DNA of the CDR3 is TGCGCCAGCAGCTTGAGTCCCCACTACGAGCAGTACTTC. Translation: CASSLSPHYEQYF. The V call is TRBV5-1, the J call TRBJ2-7; D unresolved. CDR1 is SGHRS, CDR2 YFSETQ, per germline. Between the trimmed V and J ends, which lost 1 base and 3 bases, there was a span of 8 bases. The CDR3 consists of 13 residues.

Concerning this clonotype: Likely a read error: the CDR3 ends without its conserved phenylalanine or tryptophan. V usage is TRBV19 and J usage is TRBJ1-1, with 10 nucleotides matching TRBD1. Germline V gene data show CDR1 as LNHDA and CDR2 as SQIVND (reference sequence). The V and J ends lost 6 bases and 5 bases, in that order; junction bases with no gene match: 12. The CDR3 is made up of 16 amino acids. Here the CDR3 reads CASRRRQGATVTEAFS. The DNA for the CDR3 is TGTGCCAGTAGGCGTAGACAGGGGGCAACCGTAACTGAAGCTTTCTCT.

As to this clonotype: A much more abundant neighbour one base away suggests this may be a read error. The chain links TRBV10-3 to TRBJ1-2; TRBD1 matches at 9 bases. Looked up from germline, CDR1 is ENHRY and CDR2 is SYGVKD. The CDR3 length is 15 residues. CDR3 sequence: CAISEKDRGNCGYTF. The CDR3, as DNA: TGTGCCATCAGTGAGAAGGACAGGGGAAACTGTGGCTACACCTTC.

The rearrangement joins TRBV28 to TRBJ1-5; the D is unclear. Looked up from germline, CDR1 is MDHEN and CDR2 is SYDVKM. Trimming cost V 1 base and J 3 bases, with 7 bases left between them. The CDR3 is 14 amino acids. The chain's CDR3 is CASSLSHYNQPQHF. The CDR3 DNA reads TGTGCCAGCAGTTTATCTCACTACAATCAGCCCCAGCATTTT.

For the CDR3, the DNA is TGTGCCAGCAGTCGGACAGGGCAGACCTATGGCTACACCTTC. Translated: CASSRTGQTYGYTF. The rearrangement links TRBV25-1 to TRBJ1-2; TRBD1 agrees at 8 bases. V dropped 5 bases and J dropped 4; count of bases not matched to a gene: 6. CDR1 MGHDK and CDR2 SYGVNS come from the germline V gene. The CDR3 runs 14 residues.

J is TRBJ2-6 and V is TRBV2, with D possibly matching TRBD2 (5 bases). Germline lookup yields CDR1 SNHLY and CDR2 FYNNEI. Trimming removed 4 bases from V and 4 bases from J, with 8 bases in between. The CDR3 consists of 14 residues. The CDR3 DNA reads TGTGCCAGCAGTGGGGTAGCGGGGGCCAACGTCCTGACTTTC. Protein product: CASSGVAGANVLTF.